The present TCR beta chain was sequenced within a study of cytomegalovirus exposure and HLA in healthy donors. Note on this clone: Its antigen is unidentified.

Each donor was healthy, and each was a bone marrow donor. Points from the study as a whole: The majority of CMV-associated TCR beta chains were reported as apparently HLA-restricted in a later analysis.

PCR primers comprised 60 Vbeta and 13 Jbeta primers. Repertoires were generated with immunoSEQ multiplex PCR, while TCRdb's copy carries only in-frame clones and drops some. In the table there are about 93,000 clones, around three quarters of which are singletons. Germline loops: CDR1 MNHEY, CDR2 SMNVEV (reference sequence). The CDR3 runs to 14 residues. V was clipped by 5 bases and J by 2 bases, with 13 bases between them. The sample was PBMCs. V and J are TRBV27 and TRBJ2-7; the D gene is possibly TRBD1 (6 bases). The sequence was collected from a man aged 25 to 40 in good health and CMV-seronegative. The chain's CDR3 is CASSPGQKPYEQYF. The CDR3 DNA reads TGTGCCAGCAGTCCTGGACAGAAACCCTACGAGCAGTACTTC.